This record concerns one T cell receptor beta chain sequence. In the authors' workflow: From reference gene primer amplification, estimates of nucleated cell counts were derived. Data came from immunoSEQ multiplex PCR; TCRdb stores just in-frame clones and leaves some out. V and J calls and clone size are given by that table; D and trimming were obtained from the DNA. The repertoire includes about 130,000 clones, 70% to 80% of them detected once, and 4.5% to 5% sits in the top ten. Seattle participants joined during active infection and were tracked over time. The data are from a study of blood T cell repertoires in COVID-19. Study as a whole: T cells, B-cell-depleted T cells, or PBMCs provided the cDNA or gDNA that served as material.

The CDR3 is made up of 15 amino acids. The sequence was collected from a woman in her 70s with COVID-19, enrolled during active disease. Input material: peripheral blood. The rearrangement joins TRBV21-1 to TRBJ1-5; the table calls TRBD1, which could not be checked here. TRBV21-1 is deemed a pseudogene. This CDR3 reads CASSDPGQGMGPQHF. In DNA form, the CDR3 reads TGTGCCAGCAGCGACCCGGGACAGGGAATGGGACCCCAGCATTTT.